Described below is a single T cell receptor beta chain sequence and its context. Germline CDR1 LNHDA, CDR2 SQIVND (reference sequence). This CDR3 has 13 amino acids. V shed 10 bases and J shed 2 bases, with 14 bases lying between them. These data are taken from a study of blood T cell repertoires in COVID-19. Using immunoSEQ multiplex PCR, the repertoire was profiled, and TCRdb retains in-frame clones only, with some absent. The sample holds about 260,000 clones, about 89% seen once. Sequenced input: peripheral blood. The source is a man between 35 and 55 years old with active or convalescent COVID-19. The chain uses TRBV19 and TRBJ2-5; a weak D match, TRBD1 (7 bases). CDR3 coding DNA: TGTGCCACCGGAGGGGGCGGGCAAGAGACCCAGTACTTC. Protein sequence: CATGGGGQETQYF.